This TCR beta chain was observed in a study of cytomegalovirus exposure and HLA in healthy donors. Overall study findings and caveats: Most TCR beta V segments were productive about 90% or about 30% of the time in an earlier analysis. The authors enumerated around 150 TCR beta chains as linked to cytomegalovirus. On later analysis, the bulk of CMV-associated TCR beta chains appeared to be HLA-restricted. What a later analysis reportedly showed was that an Asian-associated ancestry cluster had fewer N-insertions than the roughly 670-donor mean.

This PCR relied on a set of 60 Vbeta primers and 13 Jbeta primers. Generated by immunoSEQ multiplex PCR, the TCRdb table keeps only in-frame clones and is missing some. Found here are 130,000 or so clones, 60% to 80% of them singletons; the top ten hold under 5.5%. Worth noting for this clone: Its cognate antigen is unknown.

The V end was cut by 11 bases, the J end by 5 bases, with 21 bases between. Germline assignment: CDR1 ENHRY and CDR2 SYGVKD. The CDR3 has 14 residues. Input material: PBMCs. This sequence joins TRBV10-3 and TRBJ1-1; a possible D gene is TRBD1 (6 bases). The clonotype was recovered from a man aged 45 to 65 in good health and CMV-seropositive. In nucleotides, the CDR3 is TGTGCCTCAGGGGAAGGGGGGGCGAAGACTGAAGCTTTCTTT. Its protein is CASGEGGAKTEAFF.